The 6 T cell receptor beta chains below come from one sample, sequenced in a study of spatial heterogeneity in lung cancer. Via MiXCR, TCRdb re-called the 5' RACE reads, giving one row per CDR3 protein. The data hold 20,000 to 25,000 distinct CDR3 sequences, with 4.5% to 5.5% observed a single time. Time point here: sample taken at primary tumor resection. The sequences come from PBMCs, collected at surgery. The receptors were gathered from a male donor with early-stage non-small cell lung cancer.

This clonotype was observed a handful of times. The rearrangement uses TRBV20-1 and TRBJ2-1, with D possibly being TRBD2 (6 bases). The V end was cut by 1 base, the J end by 7 bases, with 17 bases between. This CDR3 comprises 15 residues. Looked up from germline, CDR1 is DFQATT and CDR2 is SNEGSKA (reference sequence). The CDR3 sequence is CSARGLDIPTNEQFF. CDR3 DNA: TGCAGTGCTAGAGGACTAGACATCCCCACTAATGAGCAGTTCTTC.

The sample holds many counts of this clonotype. The V gene is TRBV27, the J gene TRBJ1-6, with a possible D match to TRBD1 (6 bases). The CDR3 is made up of 13 amino acids. V lost 6 bases to trimming and J lost 9 bases, with 12 bases between them. Germline CDR1 reads MNHEY; CDR2 reads SMNVEV (reference sequence). The CDR3 DNA is TGTGCCAGCAGGGTAGGGACAAGTTCACCCCTCCACTTT. Translated: CASRVGTSSPLHF.

This clonotype is medium-sized by share. J is TRBJ2-3 and V is TRBV7-2, with D unresolved. V dropped 1 base and J dropped 4 bases, with 6 bases sitting between them. The germline CDR1 and CDR2 sequences are SGHTA and FQGNSA. This CDR3 contains 13 residues. The CDR3 here is CASSLVRADTQYF. DNA of the CDR3: TGTGCCAGCAGCTTAGTCCGTGCAGATACGCAGTATTTT.

The CDR3 DNA follows: TGTGCCAGCAGCCTTCACTCCGGGGAGCTGTTTTTT. This encodes CASSLHSGELFF. This chain connects TRBV5-6 to TRBJ2-2; unclear D gene. V was cut by 4 bases and J by 6 bases, with 7 bases left in between. The CDR3 totals 12 residues. Germline V gene data show CDR1 as SGHDT and CDR2 as YYEEEE.

This chain links TRBV6-1 with TRBJ2-1; D unresolved. CDR1 MNHNS and CDR2 SASEGT come from the germline V gene. The CDR3 extends over 15 amino acids. The ends were cut back, 7 bases at V and 6 bases at J, with 19 bases in the middle. The CDR3, as DNA: TGTGCCAGCAAACTGGGGTTTGTTCGTTTCAATGAGCAGTTCTTC. This codes for CASKLGFVRFNEQFF.

V and J are TRBV11-2 and TRBJ2-3, with 15 bases fitting TRBD2. Germline V gene data show CDR1 as SGHAT and CDR2 as FQNNGV. The CDR3 has 19 residues. The V and J ends lost 5 bases and 2 bases, in that order; junction bases with no gene match: 11. CDR3 bases: TGTGCCAGCAGCCGACGGACTAGCGGGGGGGCCTTGGTCACAGATACGCAGTATTTT. Its protein product is CASSRRTSGGALVTDTQYF.